This T cell receptor (beta chain) comes out of a study of shared clonotypes between healthy human individuals. Overall study context: Per donor, CD8 memory used one plate, CD8 naive used two, CD4 memory used three and CD4 naive used three.

V was clipped by 6 bases and J by 1 base, with 12 bases between them. Germline V gene sequence: CDR1 MNHEY, CDR2 SVGAGI. The CDR3 is 14 residues long. Points from the study as a whole: Clonotypes that were shared across a handful of donors made up around 5% of naive CD4 clonotypes. A reduction in generation probabilities was seen for non-shared clonotypes relative to those shared by all four donors. What naive subsets generally showed was a larger estimated richness than memory subsets showed.

CD45RO-negative, CCR7-selected cells formed the naive CD8 fraction, which excluded terminally differentiated effector memory CD45RA+ cells. To note about this clone: What it recognizes is unknown.

Generated by immunoSEQ multiplex PCR, the TCRdb table keeps only in-frame clones and is missing some. There are around 2,100,000 clones in the sample; just under 95% occur only once, and 1% to 1.5% lies in the top ten. Input material: naive CD8+ T cells sorted from blood. The clonotype originates from a man aged 18 to 35 in good health. V is TRBV6-5 and J is TRBJ2-5; D is unresolved. The CDR3 region has the DNA TGTGCCAGCAGCCCCCAGTATGGCCAAGAGACCCAGTACTTC. It is translated as CASSPQYGQETQYF.